This passage covers 26 T cell receptor beta chains from one sample sequenced in a study of blood T cell repertoires in COVID-19. The protocol was immunoSEQ multiplex PCR, while the TCRdb copy is restricted to in-frame clones and leaves out a portion. The repertoire consists of around 93,000 clones, with 82% occurring once and the leading ten covering under 20%. Material: peripheral blood. Receptor source: an elderly man with acute or convalescent COVID-19.

The chain employs TRBV7-2 and TRBJ2-7; tentative D call: TRBD2 (5 bases). This CDR3 comprises 14 residues. Trimming shortened V by 3 bases and J by 0 bases, and 9 bases separated the two germline ends. Per the germline V gene, CDR1 is SGHTA and CDR2 is FQGNSA. CDR3 DNA: TGTGCCAGCAGCTTTGCCCGGGACTCCTACGAGCAGTACTTC. Its protein is CASSFARDSYEQYF.

The chain is built from TRBV5-1 and TRBJ1-5; D perhaps matches TRBD1 (6 bases). Germline-derived CDR1 and CDR2 are SGHRS and YFSETQ. V was trimmed by 0 bases and J by 5 bases, leaving 9 bases between them. The CDR3 contains 14 residues. CDR3 protein: CASSLEGGDQPQHF. CDR3 coding DNA: TGCGCCAGCAGCTTGGAAGGGGGTGATCAGCCCCAGCATTTT.

The chain has TRBV7-2 and TRBJ1-4, with 7 bases identical to TRBD1. V dropped 1 base and J dropped 8; count of bases not matched to a gene: 7. The CDR3 runs to 15 residues. Germline assignment: CDR1 SGHTA and CDR2 FQGNSA. CDR3 sequence reads: CASSLGQGREEKLFF. The CDR3 region has the DNA TGTGCCAGCAGCTTAGGACAGGGAAGGGAGGAAAAACTGTTTTTT.

This rearrangement joins TRBV19 to TRBJ2-7, with 8 bases matching TRBD2. The CDR3 covers 13 residues. The V gene end was trimmed by 3 bases and the J gene end by 3 bases; junction bases not matched to a gene: 1. Germline V gives CDR1 LNHDA, CDR2 SQIVND (reference sequence). The CDR3: CASSIRGGYEQYF. The CDR3, as DNA: TGTGCCAGTAGTATCCGGGGGGGCTACGAGCAGTACTTC.

The V call is TRBV7-8, the J call TRBJ2-7; 8 bases are a match to TRBD1. This CDR3 has 16 amino acids. Germline assignment: CDR1 SGHVS and CDR2 FQNEAQ. The trim removed 3 bases at V and 0 bases at J, leaving 7 bases unmatched. The CDR3 protein is CASSFPQGAGSYEQYF. CDR3 sequence (DNA): TGTGCCAGCAGCTTCCCCCAGGGGGCGGGCTCCTACGAGCAGTACTTC.

V usage is TRBV7-2 and J usage is TRBJ1-5; 9 positions agree with TRBD1. The CDR3 runs 17 residues. Germline CDR1 and CDR2: SGHTA and FQGNSA. After removal of 5 bases from V and 3 bases from J, the junction contained 11 bases not matched to a gene. CDR3: CASSPTGGALLNQPQHF. CDR3 in DNA: TGTGCCAGCAGCCCCACAGGGGGCGCTTTGCTCAATCAGCCCCAGCATTTT.

The rearrangement uses TRBV5-5 and TRBJ2-7; tentatively, D is TRBD1 (5 bases). V lost 4 bases, J lost 1 base, and 15 bases lay in between. The germline V gene encodes CDR1 SGHKS and CDR2 YYEKEE (reference sequence). The CDR3 totals 15 residues. CDR3 residues: CASSMSAGMSYEQYF. DNA of the CDR3: TGTGCCAGCAGCATGTCCGCAGGGATGTCCTACGAGCAGTACTTC.

V gene TRBV5-8 combines with J gene TRBJ1-1; 7 nucleotides agree with TRBD1. Germline-derived CDR1 and CDR2 are SGHTS and YDEGEE. There are 14 residues in the CDR3. The V and J ends lost 0 bases and 7 bases, in that order; junction bases with no gene match: 6. CDR3 sequence reads: CASSLERHRGEAFF. The CDR3 region has the DNA TGTGCCAGCAGCTTGGAGAGACACAGGGGTGAAGCTTTCTTT.

This sequence joins TRBV4-3 and TRBJ1-6, with D perhaps matching TRBD1 (6 bases). V was trimmed by 0 bases and J by 7 bases, leaving 7 bases between them. The CDR3 has 14 residues. Germline V gives CDR1 LGHNA, CDR2 YSLEER. The CDR3 region is CASSQDRGNSPLHF. Written as DNA, the CDR3 is TGCGCCAGCAGCCAAGACAGGGGAAATTCACCCCTCCACTTT.

V usage is TRBV30 and J usage is TRBJ1-2; D unresolved. The CDR3 consists of 15 residues. The germline V gene has CDR1 GTSNPN and CDR2 SVGIG (reference sequence). V was trimmed by 4 bases and J by 2 bases, leaving 17 bases between them. The CDR3 region has the DNA TGTGCCTGGACCTTGAGGGCGGCTTCAAACTATGGCTACACCTTC. This encodes CAWTLRAASNYGYTF.

A few counts support this clone. The CDR3 region has the DNA TGTGCCAGCAGCCCCTTTGGGACAGGGGGCTATCAGCCCCAGCATTTT. This encodes CASSPFGTGGYQPQHF. V gene TRBV28 combines with J gene TRBJ1-5; 12 positions match TRBD1. Germline V gene lookup returns CDR1 MDHEN and CDR2 SYDVKM. Germline trimming cut 6 bases from V and 5 bases from J; bases unmatched to any gene: 8. The CDR3 spans 16 residues.

The chain combines TRBV19 with TRBJ2-7; perhaps TRBD2 as D (7 bases). In germline, CDR1 is LNHDA, CDR2 SQIVND (reference sequence). The germline V and J ends were trimmed by 5 bases and 6 bases, with 17 bases remaining between them. There are 14 residues in the CDR3. This chain's CDR3 is CASSLNREGLEQYF. The CDR3 DNA reads as TGTGCCAGTAGTTTGAACAGGGAGGGACTCGAGCAGTACTTC.

The J gene is TRBJ1-4, the V gene TRBV7-9; unclear D gene. The CDR3 has 15 residues. The V gene lost 7 bases and the J gene lost 5 bases, with 17 bases spanning the gap. Germline V lookup: CDR1 SEHNR, CDR2 FQNEAQ (reference sequence). In DNA, the CDR3 is TGTGCCAGCATCTCATACGGTGTGGTAAATGAAAAACTGTTTTTT. Its protein product is CASISYGVVNEKLFF.

This chain joins TRBV10-2 and TRBJ2-4, with TRBD2 matching over 7 bases. The CDR3 spans 12 residues. The germline gives CDR1 WSHSY, CDR2 SAAADI. Trimming removed 11 bases from V and 4 bases from J; junction bases left unmatched: 5. CDR3 residues: CASGGGKNIQYF. CDR3 coding DNA: TGCGCCTCGGGGGGTGGTAAAAACATTCAGTACTTC.

The rearrangement links TRBV7-2 to TRBJ1-5; 8 bases are shared with TRBD1. CDR3 size: 15 residues. Germline lookup yields CDR1 SGHTA and CDR2 FQGNSA. V gave up 4 bases and J gave up 4 bases; unmatched junction bases: 6. The CDR3 sequence: CASSSIRGPNQPQHF. The CDR3 region has the DNA TGTGCCAGCAGCTCGATCAGGGGGCCGAATCAGCCCCAGCATTTT. Using reference TRBV7-2 and TRBJ1-5 for the parts outside the CDR3, the full variable domain is GAGVSQSPSNKVTEKGKDVELRCDPISGHTALYWYRQSLGQGLEFLIYFQGNSAPDKSGLPSDRFSAERTGGSVSTLTIQRTQQEDSAVYLCASSSIRGPNQPQHFGDGTRLSIL.

V gene TRBV5-1 combines with J gene TRBJ2-1; 9 bases map to TRBD2. The junction had 9 bases not matched to a gene; V was cut back by 3 bases and J by 5 bases. CDR3 length: 16 residues. Germline loops: CDR1 SGHRS, CDR2 YFSETQ. The CDR3 DNA is TGCGCCAGCAGCTCCCCGGGACTAGCAGCAAACAATGAGCAGTTCTTC. Residues: CASSSPGLAANNEQFF. Complete variable domain (other parts from reference TRBV5-1 and TRBJ2-1): KAGVTQTPRYLIKTRGQQVTLSCSPISGHRSVSWYQQTPGQGLQFLFEYFSETQRNKGNFPGRFSGRQFSNSRSEMNVSTLELGDSALYLCASSSPGLAANNEQFFGPGTRLTVL.

The genes are TRBV28 and TRBJ1-5; TRBD1 matches 7 bases. The J segment lost 2 bases and the V segment lost 6 bases, leaving 4 bases of the junction unmatched. The CDR3 runs 14 residues. Germline CDR1 reads MDHEN; CDR2 reads SYDVKM. The CDR3 region is CASSHGQGNQPQHF. The CDR3 DNA is TGTGCCAGCAGCCATGGACAGGGCAATCAGCCCCAGCATTTT. Supplemented by reference TRBV28 and TRBJ1-5, the full variable domain reads DVKVTQSSRYLVKRTGEKVFLECVQDMDHENMFWYRQDPGLGLRLIYFSYDVKMKEKGDIPEGYSVSREKKERFSLILESASTNQTSMYLCASSHGQGNQPQHFGDGTRLSIL.

V and J are TRBV4-3 and TRBJ2-2; 11 nucleotides align to TRBD1. The CDR3 loop spans 16 amino acids. Trimming removed 2 bases from V and 7 bases from J; junction bases left unmatched: 6. Germline CDR1 is LGHNA and CDR2 is YSLEER. The CDR3 spells CASSQTDRGRFGELFF. CDR3 DNA: TGCGCCAGCAGCCAAACGGACAGGGGGCGCTTCGGGGAGCTGTTTTTT.

The rearrangement links TRBV5-1 to TRBJ2-6, with 7 bases that match TRBD1. Trimming cost V 3 bases and J 0 bases; bases outside gene matches: 12. Germline CDR1 reads SGHRS; CDR2 reads YFSETQ. CDR3 length: 19 amino acids. CDR3 sequence: CASSSYNRGKFSGANVLTF. The CDR3 DNA reads TGCGCCAGCAGCTCCTATAACAGGGGCAAATTCTCTGGGGCCAACGTCCTGACTTTC.

This clone has only a few counts. The genes are TRBV5-4 and TRBJ1-2; D is unclear. The CDR3 spans 13 residues. The germline CDR1 and CDR2 sequences are SGHNT and YYREEE (reference sequence). V dropped 3 bases and J dropped 5 bases, with 11 bases sitting between them. In nucleotides, the CDR3 is TGTGCCAGCAGCTCCGTAGATATTTATGGCTACACCTTC. Its translation: CASSSVDIYGYTF.

The chain joins TRBV19 to TRBJ2-7; possibly TRBD1 for D (5 bases). There are 14 residues in the CDR3. Germline CDR1 is LNHDA and CDR2 is SQIVND (reference sequence). V was cut by 4 bases and J by 6 bases, with 16 bases left in between. The CDR3 region is CASSTPGQSGEQYF. The CDR3 region has the DNA TGTGCCAGTAGTACGCCAGGGCAGTCTGGCGAGCAGTACTTC.

As for this clone: The sample holds other DNA sequences that translate to the same CDR3. The gene calls are TRBV7-9 and TRBJ2-3; perhaps TRBD2 as D (5 bases). This CDR3 contains 14 residues. Per the germline V gene, CDR1 is SEHNR and CDR2 is FQNEAQ (reference sequence). The ends were cut back, 3 bases at V and 3 bases at J, with 10 bases in the middle. This CDR3 is CASSLSTGTDTQYF. For the CDR3, the DNA is TGTGCCAGCAGCTTGTCAACGGGGACAGATACGCAGTATTTT.

As concerns this clone: An end of the junction does not agree with germline; a read error may underlie this. This chain uses TRBV3-1 (or the pseudogene TRBV3-2) with TRBJ2-7; D is possibly TRBD2 (6 bases). Germline V gene data show CDR1 as LGHDT and CDR2 as YNNKEL (reference sequence). CDR3 size: 12 residues. The DNA of the CDR3 is TGTGCCAGCAGCCAAGATAGGAGGGGCATCGACTTC. Amino acids: CASSQDRRGIDF.

The chain employs TRBV28 and TRBJ1-4, with D maybe TRBD1 (5 bases). The CDR3 extends over 14 amino acids. Germline loops: CDR1 MDHEN, CDR2 SYDVKM. Between the trimmed V and J ends, which lost 2 bases and 6 bases, there was a span of 10 bases. As DNA, the CDR3 is TGTGCCAGCAGTTTACAGGGAAGTTATGAAAAACTGTTTTTT. It encodes CASSLQGSYEKLFF. The full variable domain, rest sourced from reference TRBV28 and TRBJ1-4, is DVKVTQSSRYLVKRTGEKVFLECVQDMDHENMFWYRQDPGLGLRLIYFSYDVKMKEKGDIPEGYSVSREKKERFSLILESASTNQTSMYLCASSLQGSYEKLFFGSGTQLSVL.

V is TRBV11-2 and J is TRBJ1-6; a possible D gene is TRBD1 (6 bases). Trimming removed 5 bases at V and 5 bases at J, with 19 bases between. In germline, CDR1 is SGHAT, CDR2 FQNNGV. This CDR3 spans 17 amino acids. In nucleotides, the CDR3 is TGTGCCAGCAGCCAGAGGGTGGGGGCGCGGAATAATTCACCCCTCCACTTT. This encodes CASSQRVGARNNSPLHF.

In DNA form, the CDR3 reads TGTGCCATCAGTGAGTCGCCGGGAGTTCAAGAGACCCAGTACTTC. It translates to CAISESPGVQETQYF. The rearrangement links TRBV10-3 to TRBJ2-5, with TRBD2 as a possible D gene (6 bases). The CDR3 consists of 15 residues. V was shortened by 0 bases and J by 2 bases, with 10 bases between the two germline ends. Per germline, CDR1 ENHRY and CDR2 SYGVKD.